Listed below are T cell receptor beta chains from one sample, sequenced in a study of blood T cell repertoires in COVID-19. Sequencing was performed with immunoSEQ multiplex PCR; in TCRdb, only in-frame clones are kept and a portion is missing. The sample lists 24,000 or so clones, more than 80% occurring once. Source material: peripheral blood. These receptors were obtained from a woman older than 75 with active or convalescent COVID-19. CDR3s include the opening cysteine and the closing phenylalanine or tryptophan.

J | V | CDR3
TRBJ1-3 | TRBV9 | CASSPRDSQLTSGNTIYF
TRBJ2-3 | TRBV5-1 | CASSLAGTSGPRTDTQYF
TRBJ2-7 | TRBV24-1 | CATSDPSSGRAGEQYF
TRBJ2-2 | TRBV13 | CASSFSGRITGELFF
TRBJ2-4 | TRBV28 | CASSGGHTNIQYF
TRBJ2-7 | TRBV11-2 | CASSLTTYEQYF
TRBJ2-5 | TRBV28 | CASSLASRPETQYF
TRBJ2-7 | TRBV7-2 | CASRPSGSVIYEQYF
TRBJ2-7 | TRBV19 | CASSGRQGSGYEQYF
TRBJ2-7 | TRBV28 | CASSLSGTSGRVQYF
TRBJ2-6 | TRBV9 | CASSVAGAGANVLTF
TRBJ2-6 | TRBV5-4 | CASSFDRSIRANVLTF
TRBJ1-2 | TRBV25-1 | CASSELGTGDNYGYTF
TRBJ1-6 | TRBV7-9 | CASSPRGADNSPLHF
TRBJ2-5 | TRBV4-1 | CASSQGATSGGRWETQYF
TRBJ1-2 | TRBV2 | CAGRAGGYGYTF
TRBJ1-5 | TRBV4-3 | CASRDDRTSNQPQHF
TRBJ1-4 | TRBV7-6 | CASSPTGVTTNEKLFF
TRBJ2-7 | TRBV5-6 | CASSLVGQGAPEQYF
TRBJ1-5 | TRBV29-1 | CSVGDGTSNQPQHF
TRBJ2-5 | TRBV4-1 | CASRGRQGDGETQYF
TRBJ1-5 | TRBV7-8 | CASSKQTRGRDQPQHF
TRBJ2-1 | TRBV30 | CAWSVGVGQLNEQFF
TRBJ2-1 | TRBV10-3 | CAISESPSGGDYNEQFF
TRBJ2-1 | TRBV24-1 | CATSDLLGQGYNEQFF
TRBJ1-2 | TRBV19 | CASSKTGYGYTF
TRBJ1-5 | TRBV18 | CASSQTVNSNQPQHF
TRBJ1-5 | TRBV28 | CASSPGQTVIQPQHF
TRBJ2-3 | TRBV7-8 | CASSSIAGLSTDTQYF
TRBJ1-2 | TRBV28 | CASSQNYGYTF
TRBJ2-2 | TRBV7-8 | CASSRALGSTGELFF
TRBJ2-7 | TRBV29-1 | CSVDGQGDEQYF
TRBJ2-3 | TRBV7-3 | CASSGGAGAGDTQYF
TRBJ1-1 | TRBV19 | CATSGTGIEAFF
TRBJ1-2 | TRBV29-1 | CSVNLRGADYGYTF
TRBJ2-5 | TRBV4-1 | CASSDRGAETQYF
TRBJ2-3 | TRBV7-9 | CASSSASGASTDTQYF
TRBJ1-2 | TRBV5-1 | CASSYGQGNGYTF
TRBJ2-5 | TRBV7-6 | CASSAQGGRGQETQYF
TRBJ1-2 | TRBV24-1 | CATSEGTGGYTF
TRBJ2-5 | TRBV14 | CASSGGLQRTQYF
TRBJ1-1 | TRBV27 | CASRSGPTGLEAFF